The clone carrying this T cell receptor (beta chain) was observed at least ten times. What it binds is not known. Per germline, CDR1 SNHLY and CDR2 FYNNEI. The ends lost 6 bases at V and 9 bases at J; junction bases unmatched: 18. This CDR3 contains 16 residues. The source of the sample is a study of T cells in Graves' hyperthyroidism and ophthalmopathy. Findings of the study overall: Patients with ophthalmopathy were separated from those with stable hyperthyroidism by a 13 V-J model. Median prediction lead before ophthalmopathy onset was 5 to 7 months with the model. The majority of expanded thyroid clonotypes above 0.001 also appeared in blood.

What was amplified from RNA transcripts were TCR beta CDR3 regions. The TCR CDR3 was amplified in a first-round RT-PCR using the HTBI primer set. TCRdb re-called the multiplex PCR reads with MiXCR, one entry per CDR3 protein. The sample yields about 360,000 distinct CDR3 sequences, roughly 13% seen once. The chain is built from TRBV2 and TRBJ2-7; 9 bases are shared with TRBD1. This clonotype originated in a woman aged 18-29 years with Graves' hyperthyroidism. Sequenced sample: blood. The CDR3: CASSTVSGTGRKRQYF. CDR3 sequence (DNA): TGTGCCAGCAGCACAGTCTCCGGGACAGGGAGGAAAAGGCAGTACTTC.